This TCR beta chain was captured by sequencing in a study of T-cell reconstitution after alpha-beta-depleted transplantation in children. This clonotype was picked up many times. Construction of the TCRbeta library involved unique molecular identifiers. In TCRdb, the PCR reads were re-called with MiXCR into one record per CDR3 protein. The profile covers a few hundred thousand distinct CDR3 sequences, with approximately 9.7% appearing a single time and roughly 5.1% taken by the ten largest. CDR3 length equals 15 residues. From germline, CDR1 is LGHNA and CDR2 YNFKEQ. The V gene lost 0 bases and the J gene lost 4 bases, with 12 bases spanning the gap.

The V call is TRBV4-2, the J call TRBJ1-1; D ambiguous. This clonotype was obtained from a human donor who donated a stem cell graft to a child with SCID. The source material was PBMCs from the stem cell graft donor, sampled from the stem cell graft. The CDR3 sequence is CASSQDRNRGTEAFF. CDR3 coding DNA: TGTGCCAGCAGCCAAGATCGGAACCGTGGCACTGAAGCTTTCTTT.